This passage covers 30 T cell receptor beta chains from one sample sequenced in a study of lymphopenia after photon versus proton radiotherapy (dated by TCRdb to the late 2010s). The library was prepared using the immunoSEQ multiplex PCR assay. TCRdb stores this immuneACCESS table with in-frame sequences only. Part of the clones is absent; in the studies checked, under half of the shortfall reflects unresolved V genes, and no reason is known for the rest. A total of 30,000 to 45,000 clones appear in this sample, approximately 90% of them only once. The ten largest clones represent nearly 15% of the sample. The specimen comprised peripheral blood, sampled from a patient treated with photon-based radiotherapy. These receptors originate from a man aged 55 to 69 with cholangiocarcinoma.

This clone was recorded only once. CDR3 amino acids: CASSQGINTEAFF. CDR3 in DNA: TGCGCCAGCAGCCAAGGCATTAACACTGAAGCTTTCTTT. The chain carries TRBV4-3 and TRBJ1-1; D uncertain. The V end was cut by 1 base, the J end by 2 bases, with 5 bases between. Germline-derived CDR1 and CDR2 are LGHNA and YSLEER. The CDR3 spans 13 residues.

The rearrangement joins TRBV28 to TRBJ2-1, with D perhaps matching TRBD1 (6 bases). CDR3 size: 12 residues. Germline assignment: CDR1 MDHEN and CDR2 SYDVKM. V shed 2 bases and J shed 10 bases, with 9 bases lying between them. Written as DNA, the CDR3 is TGTGCCAGCAGTTTAACAGGGCGGGAGCAGTTCTTC. Protein sequence: CASSLTGREQFF.

The chain has TRBV27 and TRBJ2-3, with D possibly TRBD2 on 7 matching bases. The CDR3 sequence is 15 residues long. V gave up 2 bases and J gave up 5 bases, with 14 bases separating them. The V gene's germline CDR1 is MNHEY and CDR2 SMNVEV (reference sequence). The CDR3 nucleotides read TGTGCCAGCAGTTTACGGACTAGAGGGGGAGATACGCAGTATTTT. This translates into CASSLRTRGGDTQYF.

This clone was counted a single time. CDR3 region: CASNRGQDNSPLHF. The CDR3 region has the DNA TGTGCCAGCAACCGAGGACAGGATAATTCACCCCTCCACTTT. The chain links TRBV7-9 to TRBJ1-6, with 7 nucleotides matching TRBD1. J was trimmed by 5 bases and V by 7 bases; bases with no gene match: 5. CDR1 SEHNR and CDR2 FQNEAQ come from the germline V gene (reference sequence). The CDR3 has 14 amino acids.

The chain is built from TRBV28 and TRBJ2-1; D unresolved. Trimming pared 11 bases from V and 6 bases from J, leaving 17 bases between. The CDR3 runs to 13 residues. CDR1 is MDHEN and CDR2 is SYDVKM in the germline V gene. The DNA for the CDR3 is TGTGCCGCCGCAACACCGGCGATCAATGAGCAGTTCTTC. Its translation is CAAATPAINEQFF.

The chain carries TRBV6-5 and TRBJ2-3; the match to TRBD2 covers 14 bases. The V and J ends lost 4 bases and 5 bases, in that order; junction bases with no gene match: 2. CDR1 and CDR2 from the germline V gene are MNHEY and SVGAGI. The CDR3 extends over 15 amino acids. The CDR3 region has the DNA TGTGCCAGCAGTTTGACTAGCGGGGGGGAAGATACGCAGTATTTT. Residues: CASSLTSGGEDTQYF.

DNA of the CDR3: TGTGCCAGCAGTTTACCGGGCCGAGGCCTGAACACTGAAGCTTTCTTT. It encodes CASSLPGRGLNTEAFF. The chain uses TRBV28 and TRBJ1-1; no firm D call. The CDR3 spans 16 residues. V gave up 2 bases and J gave up 0 bases, with 13 bases separating them. Germline CDR1 is MDHEN and CDR2 is SYDVKM. Variable domain in full (rest from reference TRBV28 and TRBJ1-1): DVKVTQSSRYLVKRTGEKVFLECVQDMDHENMFWYRQDPGLGLRLIYFSYDVKMKEKGDIPEGYSVSREKKERFSLILESASTNQTSMYLCASSLPGRGLNTEAFFGQGTRLTVV.

This clone was picked up one time. This chain uses TRBV28 with TRBJ1-1; D gene unclear. The CDR3 is made up of 14 amino acids. The germline V gene has CDR1 MDHEN and CDR2 SYDVKM. The V end lost 4 bases, the J end lost 1 base, and 10 bases lay between the germline ends. Written as DNA, the CDR3 is TGTGCCAGCAGTTCCCGCGGGCCGAACACTGAAGCTTTCTTT. Its translation is CASSSRGPNTEAFF.

The CDR3 region has the DNA TGTGCCAGCAGTCAGGGACGGACGGACGAAAAACTGTTTTTT. Amino acid sequence: CASSQGRTDEKLFF. This chain links TRBV6-6 with TRBJ1-4, with D maybe TRBD1 (5 bases). The CDR3 extends over 14 amino acids. V was clipped by 5 bases and J by 8 bases, with 15 bases between them. CDR1 is MNHNY and CDR2 is SVGAGI in the germline V gene (reference sequence).

This clone was counted between two and nine times. The V call is TRBV19, the J call TRBJ2-3; the D is unclear. The germline V gene encodes CDR1 LNHDA and CDR2 SQIVND (reference sequence). The CDR3 loop spans 14 amino acids. The V gene lost 3 bases and the J gene lost 2 bases, with 9 bases spanning the gap. The CDR3 coding sequence is TGTGCCAGTAGTATGCGTCAGTTCACAGATACGCAGTATTTT. Encoded protein: CASSMRQFTDTQYF.

The J gene is TRBJ2-7, the V gene TRBV2; 11 bases align to TRBD1. Trimming at V came to 6 bases and at J to 11 bases, leaving 15 bases not matched to a gene. Germline V CDR1 and CDR2: SNHLY, FYNNEI. The CDR3 totals 15 residues. CDR3 nucleotides: TGTGCCAGCAGCGAGATCACTGGGACAGGGGGTTCGGAGTACTTC. Encoded protein: CASSEITGTGGSEYF. Together with reference TRBV2 and TRBJ2-7, the CDR3 gives the full variable domain: EPEVTQTPSHQVTQMGQEVILRCVPISNHLYFYWYRQILGQKVEFLVSFYNNEISEKSEIFDDQFSVERPDGSNFTLKIRSTKLEDSAMYFCASSEITGTGGSEYFGPGTRLTVT.

This sequence joins TRBV27 and TRBJ2-3; a possible D gene is TRBD2 (6 bases). The CDR3 contains 13 residues. With 5 bases removed from V and 5 bases from J, the gap between germline ends came to 11 bases. Germline CDR1 is MNHEY and CDR2 is SMNVEV (reference sequence). The CDR3 spells CASSTTRLDTQYF. The DNA of the CDR3 is TGTGCCAGCAGTACGACTAGATTAGATACGCAGTATTTT.

This chain connects TRBV5-1 to TRBJ2-7; the D is unclear. The CDR3 is made up of 13 amino acids. Looked up from germline, CDR1 is SGHRS and CDR2 is YFSETQ. The ends were cut back, 1 base at V and 0 bases at J, with 5 bases in the middle. CDR3 region: CASSLQVSYEQYF. CDR3 in DNA: TGCGCCAGCAGCTTGCAGGTCTCCTACGAGCAGTACTTC. The whole variable domain, remainder taken from reference TRBV5-1 and TRBJ2-7, is KAGVTQTPRYLIKTRGQQVTLSCSPISGHRSVSWYQQTPGQGLQFLFEYFSETQRNKGNFPGRFSGRQFSNSRSEMNVSTLELGDSALYLCASSLQVSYEQYFGPGTRLTVT.

This clone occurred a few times. This chain connects TRBV7-3 to TRBJ1-4; 9 bases fit TRBD1. Trimming removed 4 bases from V and 8 bases from J; junction bases left unmatched: 14. The CDR3 loop spans 17 amino acids. Germline V lookup: CDR1 SGHTA, CDR2 FQGTGA. The CDR3 region has the DNA TGTGCCAGCAGCTCGCAAGTCCAGGACAGGGGAAAGGAAAAACTGTTTTTT. Its protein is CASSSQVQDRGKEKLFF.

The V and J genes are TRBV10-3 and TRBJ2-1; 8 nucleotides agree with TRBD2. The CDR3 contains 16 residues. Per the germline V gene, CDR1 is ENHRY and CDR2 is SYGVKD. V lost 0 bases and J lost 2; bases outside the gene matches: 3. The CDR3 reads CAISESRGGTYNEQFF. CDR3 sequence (DNA): TGTGCCATCAGTGAGTCCCGGGGGGGAACCTACAATGAGCAGTTCTTC.

This clone was found a few times. The chain uses TRBV7-9 and TRBJ2-3; D unclear. V shed 1 base and J shed 7 bases, with 18 bases lying between them. Germline V CDR1 and CDR2: SEHNR, FQNEAQ (reference sequence). The CDR3 totals 16 residues. Here the CDR3 reads CASSLDPRAKENTQYF. As DNA, the CDR3 is TGTGCCAGCAGCTTAGATCCGAGAGCTAAAGAAAATACGCAGTATTTT. The full variable domain, completed using reference TRBV7-9 and TRBJ2-3, is DTGVSQNPRHKITKRGQNVTFRCDPISEHNRLYWYRQTLGQGPEFLTYFQNEAQLEKSRLLSDRFSAERPKGSFSTLEIQRTEQGDSAMYLCASSLDPRAKENTQYFGPGTRLTVL.

This clone showed up just once. The gene calls are TRBV5-5 and TRBJ2-7; TRBD1 matches 10 bases. CDR1 is SGHKS and CDR2 is YYEKEE in the germline V gene (reference sequence). The CDR3 totals 14 residues. With 3 bases clipped from V and 6 bases from J, the junction kept 6 bases outside the gene matches. CDR3 region: CASSSRDRGSEQYF. The CDR3 DNA follows: TGTGCCAGCAGCTCCCGGGACAGGGGCAGCGAGCAGTACTTC.

The V call is TRBV19, the J call TRBJ1-5; 12 positions agree with TRBD1. The germline V gene has CDR1 LNHDA and CDR2 SQIVND (reference sequence). The V gene end was trimmed by 3 bases and the J gene end by 6 bases; junction bases not matched to a gene: 9. This CDR3 region has 17 residues. CDR3 in DNA: TGTGCCAGTAGTATTTTTCCGGGACAGGGGGCCTCTCAGCCCCAGCATTTT. Its translation is CASSIFPGQGASQPQHF.

This clone appeared once. The chain joins TRBV28 to TRBJ1-1; tentatively, D is TRBD1 (6 bases). Trimming pared 5 bases from V and 6 bases from J, leaving 16 bases between. The CDR3 sequence is 14 residues long. Germline lookup yields CDR1 MDHEN and CDR2 SYDVKM. This CDR3 is CASSALRGSAEAFF. CDR3 DNA: TGTGCCAGCAGTGCCCTCAGGGGCTCGGCTGAAGCTTTCTTT.

V is TRBV7-9 and J is TRBJ2-1; D unresolved. Germline values: CDR1 SEHNR, CDR2 FQNEAQ (reference sequence). The CDR3 is 14 residues long. Trimming left V 5 bases short and J 8 bases short, with 16 bases between. CDR3 loop: CASSGRPPRDEQFF. In DNA, the CDR3 is TGTGCCAGCAGCGGACGCCCCCCTAGGGATGAGCAGTTCTTC. The variable domain in full, with the rest retrieved from reference TRBV7-9 and TRBJ2-1, is DTGVSQNPRHKITKRGQNVTFRCDPISEHNRLYWYRQTLGQGPEFLTYFQNEAQLEKSRLLSDRFSAERPKGSFSTLEIQRTEQGDSAMYLCASSGRPPRDEQFFGPGTRLTVL.

The gene calls are TRBV6-6 and TRBJ1-5, with D unresolved. CDR1 and CDR2 from the germline V gene are MNHNY and SVGAGI (reference sequence). Deletions cut 1 base from V and 0 bases from J, with 10 bases between. CDR3 length: 16 residues. CDR3 residues: CASSYLDRGSNQPQHF. In DNA, the CDR3 is TGTGCCAGCAGTTACTTAGACCGGGGTAGCAATCAGCCCCAGCATTTT.

The J gene is TRBJ2-7, the V gene TRBV7-2, with 8 nucleotides matching TRBD2. J was trimmed by 4 bases and V by 4 bases; bases with no gene match: 15. CDR3 length equals 17 residues. CDR1 is SGHTA and CDR2 is FQGNSA in the germline V gene. CDR3 region: CASSSQAGALKPYEQYF. The CDR3 DNA is TGTGCCAGCAGCTCACAAGCGGGAGCCCTGAAACCTTACGAGCAGTACTTC.

The chain recombines TRBV7-2 with TRBJ1-1; 7 bases fit TRBD1. Germline lookup yields CDR1 SGHTA and CDR2 FQGNSA. The CDR3 covers 15 residues. Unmatched junction bases numbered 8, after V lost 2 bases and J lost 5 bases. The CDR3 DNA reads as TGTGCCAGCAGCTTAAGCGGACAGGTCAGTACTGAAGCTTTCTTT. Protein: CASSLSGQVSTEAFF.

The V and J genes are TRBV5-1 and TRBJ2-5; D might be TRBD2 (6 bases). The germline V and J ends were trimmed by 7 bases and 2 bases, with 18 bases remaining between them. Germline CDR1 is SGHRS and CDR2 is YFSETQ. This CDR3 contains 15 residues. DNA for the CDR3: TGCGCCAGCGGCCAAGGGTCGGGGGTACAAGAGACCCAGTACTTC. Translated, it gives CASGQGSGVQETQYF.

The chain uses TRBV23-1 and TRBJ1-5; the match to TRBD1 covers 7 bases. TRBV23-1 is treated as an ORF (open reading frame) with a function not yet certain. This CDR3 has 13 amino acids. The V segment lost 4 bases and the J segment 5 bases; nucleotides outside the gene matches: 2. CDR3 in DNA: TGCGCCAGCAGTCCGGGACAGTATCAGCCCCAGCATTTT. Residues: CASSPGQYQPQHF.

The chain links TRBV5-4 to TRBJ2-5; 12 bases are a match to TRBD1. Germline CDR1 reads SGHNT; CDR2 reads YYREEE (reference sequence). The CDR3 length is 18 residues. V lost 3 bases, J lost 2 bases, and 11 bases stayed unmatched. CDR3 loop: CASSWSGTGGFWQETQYF. The CDR3 DNA sequence: TGTGCCAGCAGCTGGAGCGGGACAGGGGGCTTCTGGCAAGAGACCCAGTACTTC. Together with reference TRBV5-4 and TRBJ2-5, the CDR3 gives the full variable domain: ETGVTQSPTHLIKTRGQQVTLRCSSQSGHNTVSWYQQALGQGPQFIFQYYREEENGRGNFPPRFSGLQFPNYSSELNVNALELDDSALYLCASSWSGTGGFWQETQYFGPGTRLLVL.

This clone is a singleton in its sample. The chain links TRBV6-5 to TRBJ1-2; D unclear. CDR1 is MNHEY and CDR2 is SVGAGI in the germline V gene. Deletions cut 2 bases from V and 4 bases from J, with 8 bases between. The CDR3 length is 13 residues. The CDR3 DNA follows: TGTGCCAGCAGTTACGAGACGGCCTATGGCTACACCTTC. This translates into CASSYETAYGYTF.

The chain joins TRBV19 to TRBJ2-7; weak D call: TRBD1 (6 bases). Trimming took off 4 bases at V and 2 bases at J, with 12 bases between the two ends. The germline V gene has CDR1 LNHDA and CDR2 SQIVND (reference sequence). The CDR3 consists of 14 residues. The CDR3 reads CASSSSRGTYEQYF. In DNA, the CDR3 is TGTGCCAGTAGTAGTTCGAGGGGGACCTACGAGCAGTACTTC.

The chain has TRBV27 and TRBJ1-5; a possible D gene is TRBD1 (6 bases). The CDR3 has 15 amino acids. V was trimmed by 5 bases and J by 2 bases, leaving 13 bases between them. Germline V gene sequence: CDR1 MNHEY, CDR2 SMNVEV (reference sequence). CDR3 DNA sequence: TGTGCCAGCAGTCCGTACAGGGAGGGCAATCAGCCCCAGCATTTT. It yields the protein CASSPYREGNQPQHF.

The V and J genes are TRBV7-9 and TRBJ1-4; D ambiguous. This CDR3 spans 16 amino acids. Trimming removed 4 bases at V and 0 bases at J, with 12 bases between. The germline gives CDR1 SEHNR, CDR2 FQNEAQ (reference sequence). DNA of the CDR3: TGTGCCAGCAGCTCCCTCTTGGAGGCAACTAATGAAAAACTGTTTTTT. Encoded protein: CASSSLLEATNEKLFF.